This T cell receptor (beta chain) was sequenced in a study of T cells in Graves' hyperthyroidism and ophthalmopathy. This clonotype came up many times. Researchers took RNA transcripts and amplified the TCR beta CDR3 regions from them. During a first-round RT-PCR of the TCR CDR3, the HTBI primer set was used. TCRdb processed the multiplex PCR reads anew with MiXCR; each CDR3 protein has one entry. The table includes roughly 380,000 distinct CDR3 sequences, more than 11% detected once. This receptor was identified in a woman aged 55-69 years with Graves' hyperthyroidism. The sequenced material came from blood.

The CDR3 nucleotides are TGTGCCAGCAGCCTCCGCGGACAGGGTTTCTATGAGCAGTTCTTC. Its translation: CASSLRGQGFYEQFF. This chain uses TRBV11-2 with TRBJ2-1; 8 positions match TRBD1. Germline-derived CDR1 and CDR2 are SGHAT and FQNNGV. The CDR3 is 15 residues long. V dropped 5 bases and J dropped 8; count of bases not matched to a gene: 11.